The rows below give T cell receptor beta chains drawn from one sample of a study of control samples from healthy donors and cancer patients. TCRdb's table, derived via immunoSEQ multiplex PCR, lists solely in-frame clones and lacks some. Among about 190,000 clones, approximately 92% were seen once, and the ten largest hold more than 1.2%. The sequenced sample was blood. These receptors came from a man aged 18 to 29 in good health. Both conserved end residues are part of each CDR3. The D gene is left open where the match is weak. The size of a clone is reported for some rows only, either as once, few or many, or as a class for expanded clones.

j_call,d_call,clone_size,v_call,cdr3_nt,cdr3_aa
TRBJ2-1,TRBD2,NA,TRBV6-2/TRBV6-3,TGTGCCAGCAGCCTCAGGGGACTAGCGGGGTCCTACAATGAGCAGTTCTTC,CASSLRGLAGSYNEQFF
TRBJ2-7,TRBD2,NA,TRBV7-2,TGTGCCAGCAGCTTAGCGGCTAGCGGTTTCTACGAGCAGTACTTC,CASSLAASGFYEQYF
TRBJ1-2,TRBD1,NA,TRBV5-4,TGTGCCAGCAGCCACCAGACAGGGGGCAGTTGGGATGGCTACACCTTC,CASSHQTGGSWDGYTF
TRBJ2-2,NA,NA,TRBV5-6,TGTGCCAGCAGCTGGGGGTTATACGGGGCCGGGGAGCTGTTTTTT,CASSWGLYGAGELFF
TRBJ2-4,TRBD2,NA,TRBV19,TGTGCCAGTAGTATAGATAAGCGGGGGGTAACAAGGGACATTCAGTACTTC,CASSIDKRGVTRDIQYF
TRBJ1-5,NA,NA,TRBV6-4,TGTGCCAGCAGGGATAAAGGGGGGAAGGGTCAGCCCCAGCATTTT,CASRDKGGKGQPQHF
TRBJ1-5,NA,NA,TRBV6-5,TGTGCCAGCAGTAAACAGGTCAATCAGCCCCAGCATTTT,CASSKQVNQPQHF
TRBJ1-1,NA,NA,TRBV2,TGTGCCAGCAGTTCCGTCTCGAACACTGAAGCTTTCTTT,CASSSVSNTEAFF
TRBJ1-2,NA,NA,TRBV27,TGTGCCAGCAGTCGGACTCCTAACTATGGCTACACCTTC,CASSRTPNYGYTF
TRBJ1-1,NA,NA,TRBV14,TGTGCCAGCAGCCTAGGGGAAACTGAAGCTTTCTTT,CASSLGETEAFF
TRBJ2-5,TRBD2,NA,TRBV5-4,TGTGCCAGCAGCTTGGCTAGCGGGGTGGAGACCCAGTACTTC,CASSLASGVETQYF
TRBJ2-1,NA,NA,TRBV19,TGTGCCAGTAGTGGTAGGAGCTCCTACAATGAGCAGTTCTTC,CASSGRSSYNEQFF
TRBJ2-7,NA,NA,TRBV2,TGTGCCAGCAGTGCGGTCGGGGCAGGGGTTAGGTACGAGCAGTACTTC,CASSAVGAGVRYEQYF
TRBJ1-1,TRBD1,NA,TRBV11-3,TGTGCCAGCAGCTCCGGGGGACAGGGGTCTGAAGCTTTCTTT,CASSSGGQGSEAFF
TRBJ1-2,TRBD1,NA,TRBV6-5,TGTGCCAGCAGGATAGACAGGGAGTATGGCTACACCTTC,CASRIDREYGYTF
TRBJ2-1,TRBD2,NA,TRBV2,TGTGCCAGCAGTGAAGACCTAGCGGGGGGGCCTGAGCAGTTCTTC,CASSEDLAGGPEQFF
TRBJ2-7,TRBD2,NA,TRBV6-5,TGTGCCAGCAGGGGGACTAGCGGGGGGGCCTACGAGCAGTACTTC,CASRGTSGGAYEQYF
TRBJ2-3,NA,NA,TRBV6-6,TGTGCCAGCAGTTACGGGGGTATTGGCACAGATACGCAGTATTTT,CASSYGGIGTDTQYF
TRBJ2-7,TRBD1,NA,TRBV18,TGTGCCAGCTCACCACCGGGACAGGGAAAGTACGAGCAGTACTTC,CASSPPGQGKYEQYF
TRBJ2-7,NA,NA,TRBV27,TGTGCCAGCAGTCCCCTGGGGGCCTACGAGCAGTACTTC,CASSPLGAYEQYF
TRBJ2-3,NA,NA,TRBV20-1,TGCAGTGCTAGAATTAGAGATACGCAGTATTTT,CSARIRDTQYF
TRBJ1-4,NA,NA,TRBV7-9,TGTGCCAGCAGCCCACTACGGATTAATGAAAAACTGTTTTTT,CASSPLRINEKLFF
TRBJ2-3,NA,NA,TRBV25-1,TGTGCCAGCAGTGACCCAACAGGGACTAGCACAGATACGCAGTATTTT,CASSDPTGTSTDTQYF
TRBJ1-6,NA,once,TRBV28,TGTGCCAGCAGTCCTTACGACCGGGCACCAAACGGTTCACCCCTCCACTTT,CASSPYDRAPNGSPLHF
TRBJ1-1,NA,NA,TRBV6-5,TGTGCCAGCAGTTACCTGGCTGAAGCTTTCTTT,CASSYLAEAFF
TRBJ1-3,NA,NA,TRBV9,TGTGCCAGCAGCCAAGACAGCTCTGGAAACACCATATATTTT,CASSQDSSGNTIYF
TRBJ1-4,NA,NA,TRBV19,TGTGCCAGTAAGAGGGGAGGAAGAGAAAAACTGTTTTTT,CASKRGGREKLFF
TRBJ1-6,NA,NA,TRBV12-3/TRBV12-4,TGTGCCAGCAGTTTTAACGTTCATACACCCCTCCACTTT,CASSFNVHTPLHF
TRBJ2-7,TRBD1,once,TRBV3-1/TRBV3-2,TGTGCCAGCAGCCATCGGGACAGACTCTACGAGCAGTACTTC,CASSHRDRLYEQYF
TRBJ1-2,NA,NA,TRBV9,TGTGCCAGCAGCGTCGCTGGTCACGGGCTGGATGGCTACACCTTC,CASSVAGHGLDGYTF
TRBJ1-2,TRBD1,NA,TRBV19,TGTGCCAGTACCCTACGGACAGGCTCGGCGAAGAACTATGGCTACACCTTC,CASTLRTGSAKNYGYTF
TRBJ1-1,TRBD1,NA,TRBV11-3,TGTGCCAGCAGCTCGGGACAGGGGGATAGCAACACTGAAGCTTTCTTT,CASSSGQGDSNTEAFF
TRBJ1-5,NA,NA,TRBV27,TGTGCCAGCGGGGGAATGGGACAGCCCCAGCATTTT,CASGGMGQPQHF
TRBJ2-2,TRBD1,NA,TRBV24-1,TGTGCCTCGCAGACAGGGCTCGCGAACACCGGGGAGCTGTTTTTT,CASQTGLANTGELFF
TRBJ2-1,NA,NA,TRBV5-1,TGCGCCAGCAGCGAGGAGAACTACAATGAGCAGTTCTTC,CASSEENYNEQFF
TRBJ1-3,TRBD1,NA,TRBV5-8,TGTGCCAGCAGCTACAGGGGTGGCACTGGAAACACCATATATTTT,CASSYRGGTGNTIYF
TRBJ1-5,NA,NA,TRBV27,TGTGCCAGCAGTTTACACACCTACAATCAGCCCCAGCATTTT,CASSLHTYNQPQHF
TRBJ2-3,NA,NA,TRBV5-6,TGTGCCAGCAGTTCGACCCACACAGATACGCAGTATTTT,CASSSTHTDTQYF
TRBJ1-3,TRBD1,NA,TRBV7-8,TGTGCCAGCAGCTTCTTGGGACAGGGCTCTGGAAACACCATATATTTT,CASSFLGQGSGNTIYF
TRBJ1-5,TRBD1,NA,TRBV20-1,TGCAGTGCTAGTGGGACAGGGAGTCAATCGGGCCCCCAGCATTTT,CSASGTGSQSGPQHF
TRBJ1-1,TRBD1,NA,TRBV28,TGTGCCAGCAGTTCGCCGGCGACAGGGGGCAAGGCTGAAGCTTTCTTT,CASSSPATGGKAEAFF
TRBJ1-2,NA,NA,TRBV9,TGTGCCAGCAGGGGCGGTCGGGGGTACTATGGCTACACCTTC,CASRGGRGYYGYTF
TRBJ1-1,NA,NA,TRBV6-5,TGTGCCAGCAGCCGGGCGAGACTAATGAACACTGAAGCTTTCTTT,CASSRARLMNTEAFF
TRBJ1-4,NA,once,TRBV29-1,TGCAGCGCCATATCGGGGGCTACTAATGAAAAACTGTTTTTT,CSAISGATNEKLFF
TRBJ1-2,NA,once,TRBV19,TGTGCCAGTAGTGCGGAGGGCAGGGTCTACGGCTACACCTTC,CASSAEGRVYGYTF
TRBJ2-5,TRBD1,NA,TRBV5-1,TGCGCCAGCAGCTTAGACAGGGGGCAGGAGGAGACCCAGTACTTC,CASSLDRGQEETQYF
TRBJ2-1,NA,NA,TRBV7-3,TGTGCCAGCAGCTTAACGCAGGGCAGGGAGCAGTTCTTC,CASSLTQGREQFF
TRBJ2-4,NA,NA,TRBV3-1/TRBV3-2,TGTGCCAGCAGCCAACGGTACAAAAACATTCAGTACTTC,CASSQRYKNIQYF
TRBJ2-7,TRBD1,NA,TRBV25-1,TGTGCCAGTTCAGACAGGGGGCCCTACGAGCAGTACTTC,CASSDRGPYEQYF
TRBJ1-1,NA,NA,TRBV6-5,TGTGCCAGCATCTCTCGGGTCATTCCATCTGAAGCTTTCTTT,CASISRVIPSEAFF
TRBJ2-7,NA,NA,TRBV3-1/TRBV3-2,TGTGCCAGCAGCCAACCACTAGCAAAGGGGACTCGTCGCGAGCAGTACTTC,CASSQPLAKGTRREQYF
TRBJ2-1,TRBD2,NA,TRBV6-5,TGTGCCAGCACGAGGCCTAGCGGGGGGGCCGGGGAGCAGTTCTTC,CASTRPSGGAGEQFF
TRBJ1-1,NA,NA,TRBV5-4,TGTGCCAGCAGCTTGGGGACGGTGAACACTGAAGCTTTCTTT,CASSLGTVNTEAFF
TRBJ2-7,TRBD2,NA,TRBV6-1,TGTGCCAGCAGTGCCGGGACTAGCGGGGGCTATACCTACGAGCAGTACTTC,CASSAGTSGGYTYEQYF